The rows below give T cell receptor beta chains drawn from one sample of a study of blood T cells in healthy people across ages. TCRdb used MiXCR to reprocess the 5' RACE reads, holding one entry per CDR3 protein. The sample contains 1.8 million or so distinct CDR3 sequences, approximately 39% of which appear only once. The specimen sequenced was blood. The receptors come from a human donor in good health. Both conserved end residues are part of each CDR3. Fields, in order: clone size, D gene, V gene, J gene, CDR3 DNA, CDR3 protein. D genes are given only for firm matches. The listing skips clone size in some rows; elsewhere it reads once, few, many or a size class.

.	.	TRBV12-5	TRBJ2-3	TGTGCTAGTGGTTTGGGGTCAGGGGTGGAAGATACGCAGTATTTT	CASGLGSGVEDTQYF
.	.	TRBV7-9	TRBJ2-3	TGTGCCAGCAGCGCGGAAACTAGCACAGATACGCAGTATTTT	CASSAETSTDTQYF
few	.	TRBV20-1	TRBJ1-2	TGCAGTGCTAGTTTGGTCTCAAACTATGGCTACACCTTC	CSASLVSNYGYTF
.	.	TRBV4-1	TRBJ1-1	TGCGCCAGCAGCCAAGAACCGCAGTTACACACTGAAGCTTTCTTT	CASSQEPQLHTEAFF
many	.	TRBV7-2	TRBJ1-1	TGTGCCAGCAGCTTAGCCAGGAACACTGAAGCTTTCTTT	CASSLARNTEAFF
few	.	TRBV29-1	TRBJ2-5	TGCAGCGGCCTGGGACAACAAGAGACCCAGTACTTC	CSGLGQQETQYF
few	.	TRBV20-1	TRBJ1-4	TGCAGTGCTGGGGACATGGGGCGGCTTAATGAAAAACTGTTTTTT	CSAGDMGRLNEKLFF
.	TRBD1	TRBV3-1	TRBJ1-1	TGTGCCAGCAGCCATCAACAGGGGTATAACACTGAAGCTTTCTTT	CASSHQQGYNTEAFF
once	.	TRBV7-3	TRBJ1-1	TGTGCCAGCAGCTCCAACCCCTTTGACAGGAGGGGCACTGAAGCTTTCTTT	CASSSNPFDRRGTEAFF
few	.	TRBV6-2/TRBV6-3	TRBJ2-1	TGTGCCAGCAGTCACGCAAAAACTCCGGGGCGATACAATGAGCAGTTCTTC	CASSHAKTPGRYNEQFF
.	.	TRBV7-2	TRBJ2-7	TGTGCCAGCAGCCAGACGAGACAGGTTGTTTACGAGCAGTACTTC	CASSQTRQVVYEQYF
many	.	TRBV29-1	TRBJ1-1	TGCAGCACAACCGGACCCTCGAACACTGAAGCTTTCTTT	CSTTGPSNTEAFF
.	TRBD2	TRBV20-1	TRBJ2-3	TGCAGCGTCGTTTGGAGCGCGGGGGTCACAGATACGCAGTATTTT	CSVVWSAGVTDTQYF
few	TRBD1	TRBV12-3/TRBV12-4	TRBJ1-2	TGTGCCAGCAGTACTACAGGGGTCGGGAGCTATGGCTACACCTTC	CASSTTGVGSYGYTF
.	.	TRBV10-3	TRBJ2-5	TGTGCCATTAAAGACAGCAGTAGAGAGACCCAGTACTTC	CAIKDSSRETQYF
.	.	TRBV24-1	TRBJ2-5	TGTGCCACCAGTGATGACAGATTGGAGTACTTC	CATSDDRLEYF
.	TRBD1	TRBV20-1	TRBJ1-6	TGCAGTGCTAGAAGTCAGGGGGCTCAAAATTCACCCCTCCACTTT	CSARSQGAQNSPLHF
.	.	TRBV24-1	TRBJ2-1	TGTGCCACCAGTAACGCGGGGGCCGTCTCATCCTACAATGAGCAGTTCTTC	CATSNAGAVSSYNEQFF
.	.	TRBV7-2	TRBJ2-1	TGTGCCAGCAGCTTGGGACCAAGCAACAATGAGCAGTTCTTC	CASSLGPSNNEQFF
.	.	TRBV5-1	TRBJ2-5	TGCGCCAGCAGCGAAGCAGAGGGAACCCCAGAGACCCAGTACTTC	CASSEAEGTPETQYF
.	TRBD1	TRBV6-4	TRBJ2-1	TGTGCCAGCAGATTAGACAGGGGGAACAATGAGCAGTTCTTC	CASRLDRGNNEQFF
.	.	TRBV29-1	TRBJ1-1	TGCAGCGCCCATTGGACCGGCGGGGGCACAGCTTTCTTT	CSAHWTGGGTAFF
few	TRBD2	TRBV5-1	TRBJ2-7	TGCGCCAGCAGCCTGAAGCTAGCGGGGGGGATCTACGAGCAGTACTTC	CASSLKLAGGIYEQYF
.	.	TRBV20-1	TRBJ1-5	TGCAGTGCTAGACAATCCAACCCTATACAGCCCCAGCATTTT	CSARQSNPIQPQHF
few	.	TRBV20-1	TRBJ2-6	TGTAGTGCTAGCGACAGGGTTTCCTCGGGGGCCAACGTCCTGACTTTC	CSASDRVSSGANVLTF
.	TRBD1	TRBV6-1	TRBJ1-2	TGTGCCAGCAGCGACAATCCGGGACAGAGCAGATATGGCTACACCTTC	CASSDNPGQSRYGYTF
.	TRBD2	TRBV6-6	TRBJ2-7	TGTGCCAGCAGTTACTCCACGGGGGGTGGCGAGCAGTACTTC	CASSYSTGGGEQYF
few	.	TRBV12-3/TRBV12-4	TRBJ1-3	TGTGCCAGCAGTGAGGGAAACACCATATATTTT	CASSEGNTIYF
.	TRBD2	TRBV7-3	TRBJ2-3	TGTGCCAGCAGCAAACTAGCGGGGGTTGTGGATACGCAGTATTTT	CASSKLAGVVDTQYF
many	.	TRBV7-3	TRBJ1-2	TGTGCCAGCAGCTTAAGGGGGGCTGTCGGCTACACCTTC	CASSLRGAVGYTF
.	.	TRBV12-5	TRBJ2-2	TGTGCTAGTGGTCCCCCCGGGGTGAGGGCAATTAACACCGGGGAGCCGTTTTTT	CASGPPGVRAINTGEPFF
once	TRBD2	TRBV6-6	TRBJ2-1	TGTGCCAGCAGTTACTATACTAGCGGGGGGGGAAATGAGCAGTTCTTC	CASSYYTSGGGNEQFF
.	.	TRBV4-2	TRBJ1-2	TGTGCCAGCAGCCAACAATCAAGTAACAATGTCTATGGCTACACCTTC	CASSQQSSNNVYGYTF
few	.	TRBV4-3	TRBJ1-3	TGCGCCAGCAGCCACAGTGTCGGACGGAGTCGGGCTGGAAACACCATATATTTT	CASSHSVGRSRAGNTIYF
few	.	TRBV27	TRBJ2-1	TGTGCCAGCAGTTTATCCGAGGGACCCCCCTACAATGAGCAGTTCTTC	CASSLSEGPPYNEQFF
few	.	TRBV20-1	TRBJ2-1	TGCAGTGCTAGGAGGCCCTTCATAGCCTACAATGAGCAGTTCTTC	CSARRPFIAYNEQFF
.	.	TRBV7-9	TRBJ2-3	TGTGCCAGCAGCTTAGGTGGAGGGGTTCAGCCCCAGTATTTT	CASSLGGGVQPQYF
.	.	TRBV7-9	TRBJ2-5	TGTGCCAGCAGCTCAAACGGCCAGGGAGCGTCCCTTCCGCAGGAGACCCAGTACTTC	CASSSNGQGASLPQETQYF
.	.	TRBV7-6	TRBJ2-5	TGTGCCAGCAGCTTAGTGGGGGGACTCCGGTCCCAAGAGACCCAGTACTTC	CASSLVGGLRSQETQYF
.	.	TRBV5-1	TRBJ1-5	TGCGCCAGCAGCGTGGACAGAAGGGACCAGCCCCAGCATTTT	CASSVDRRDQPQHF
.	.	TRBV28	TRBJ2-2	TGTGCCAGCAGTCACAGGGTCCCCGGGGAGCTGTTTTTT	CASSHRVPGELFF
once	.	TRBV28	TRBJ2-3	TGTGCCAGCAGTCCCAAGCCGGACCGTTACTTTATCGATACGCGGTATTTT	CASSPKPDRYFIDTRYF
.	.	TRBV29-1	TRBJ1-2	TGCAGCGCCGGAGGTGGAAATCGAAATGGCTACACCTTC	CSAGGGNRNGYTF